Given below is one T cell receptor beta chain in context. The antigen remains undetermined. J gave up 6 bases and V 3 bases, and 4 bases lay outside the gene matches. This CDR3 has 14 residues. Germline loops: CDR1 SNHLY, CDR2 FYNNEI. Assay used: immunoSEQ multiplex PCR; TCRdb lists only in-frame clones, some missing. The sample holds under 85,000 clones, approximately 85% seen once. This entry belongs to a study of a mutant IDH1 vaccine in newly diagnosed glioma. Study-wide context: Vaccines began 4-6 weeks after radiotherapy alone, or with temozolomide cycles. Study results and caveats: The occurrence of vaccine-induced immune responses was seen in around 92% of patients.

Noted time point: week 23, last vaccination. Vaccinated patients received 300 ug of mutant IDH1 20-mer peptide per dose, with topical imiquimod. New IDH1-mutant, ATRX-lost WHO grade 3 or 4 astrocytomas occurred in donors. The clonotype was recovered from a woman aged 50 to 65 with glioma. Sample: PBMCs, taken from a glioma patient whose treatment included an IDH1 peptide vaccine. This rearrangement joins TRBV2 to TRBJ1-4, with 7 bases fitting TRBD1. Here the CDR3 reads CASSEGRGDEKLFF. The DNA of the CDR3 is TGTGCCAGCAGTGAGGGCAGGGGGGATGAAAAACTGTTTTTT.